This TCR beta chain comes out of a study of T cells expressing NK-cell markers. CDR1 KGHSH and CDR2 LQKENI come from the germline V gene. The CDR3 runs to 16 residues. Following a re-call of the 5' RACE reads, TCRdb has one entry per CDR3 protein and lacks DNA. Seen in this sample are 200,000 to 300,000 distinct CDR3 sequences; the ten most common clones hold about 4%. This clonotype was sampled from a woman between 18 and 70 years old in good health. The gene calls are TRBV18 and TRBJ2-1. Material for sequencing was blood T cells: a sorted CD56 or NKG2C T cell subset, CD4+ or CD8+ T cells, or bulk PBMC T cells (not recorded which). CDR3 in amino acids: CASSPPVAGPYNEQFF. The variable domain in full, completed from reference TRBV18 and TRBJ2-1, reads NAGVMQNPRHLVRRRGQEARLRCSPMKGHSHVYWYRQLPEEGLKFMVYLQKENIIDESGMPKERFSAEFPKEGPSILRIQQVVRGDSAAYFCASSPPVAGPYNEQFFGPGTRLTVL.